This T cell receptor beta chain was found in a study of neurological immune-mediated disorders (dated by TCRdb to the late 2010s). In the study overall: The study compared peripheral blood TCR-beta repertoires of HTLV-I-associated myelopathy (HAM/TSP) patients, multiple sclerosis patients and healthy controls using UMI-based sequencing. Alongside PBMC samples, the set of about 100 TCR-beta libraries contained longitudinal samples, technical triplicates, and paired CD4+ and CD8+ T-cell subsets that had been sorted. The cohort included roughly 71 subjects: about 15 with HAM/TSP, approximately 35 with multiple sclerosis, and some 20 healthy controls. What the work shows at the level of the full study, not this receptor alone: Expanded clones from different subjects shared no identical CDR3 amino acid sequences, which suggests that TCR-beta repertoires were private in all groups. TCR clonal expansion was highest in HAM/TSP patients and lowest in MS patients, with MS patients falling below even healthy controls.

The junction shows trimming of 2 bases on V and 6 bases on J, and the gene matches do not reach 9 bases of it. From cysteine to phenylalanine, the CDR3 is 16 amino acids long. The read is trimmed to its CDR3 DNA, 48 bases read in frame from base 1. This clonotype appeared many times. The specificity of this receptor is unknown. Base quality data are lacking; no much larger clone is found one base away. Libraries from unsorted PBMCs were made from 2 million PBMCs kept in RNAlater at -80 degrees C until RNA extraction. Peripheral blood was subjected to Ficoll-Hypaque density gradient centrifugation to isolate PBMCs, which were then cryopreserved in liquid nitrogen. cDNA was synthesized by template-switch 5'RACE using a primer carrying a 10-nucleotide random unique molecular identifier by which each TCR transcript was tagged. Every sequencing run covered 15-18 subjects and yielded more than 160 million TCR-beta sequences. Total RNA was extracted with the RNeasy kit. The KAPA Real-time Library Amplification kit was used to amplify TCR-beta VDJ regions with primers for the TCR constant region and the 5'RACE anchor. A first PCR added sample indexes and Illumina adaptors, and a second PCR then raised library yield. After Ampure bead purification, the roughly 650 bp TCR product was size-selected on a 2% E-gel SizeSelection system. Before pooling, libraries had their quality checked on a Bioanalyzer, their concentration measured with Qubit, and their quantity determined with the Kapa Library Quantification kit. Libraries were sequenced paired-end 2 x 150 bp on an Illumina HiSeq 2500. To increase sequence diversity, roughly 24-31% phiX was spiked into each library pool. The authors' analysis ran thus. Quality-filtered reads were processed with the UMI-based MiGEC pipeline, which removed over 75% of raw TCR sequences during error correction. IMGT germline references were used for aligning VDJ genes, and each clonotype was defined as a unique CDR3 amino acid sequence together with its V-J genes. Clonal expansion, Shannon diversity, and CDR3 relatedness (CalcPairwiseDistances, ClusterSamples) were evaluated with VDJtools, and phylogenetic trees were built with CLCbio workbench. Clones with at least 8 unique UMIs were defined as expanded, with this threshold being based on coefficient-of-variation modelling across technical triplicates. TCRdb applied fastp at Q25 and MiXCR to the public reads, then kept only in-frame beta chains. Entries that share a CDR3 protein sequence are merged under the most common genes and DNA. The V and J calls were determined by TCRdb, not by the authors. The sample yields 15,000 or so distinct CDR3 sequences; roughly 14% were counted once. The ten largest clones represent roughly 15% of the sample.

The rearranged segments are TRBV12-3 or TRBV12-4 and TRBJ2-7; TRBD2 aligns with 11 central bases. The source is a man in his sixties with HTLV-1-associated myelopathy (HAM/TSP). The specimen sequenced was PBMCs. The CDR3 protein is CASSLIAGLADLEQYF. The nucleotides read TGTGCCAGCAGTTTAATCGCGGGACTAGCGGATCTCGAGCAGTACTTC.